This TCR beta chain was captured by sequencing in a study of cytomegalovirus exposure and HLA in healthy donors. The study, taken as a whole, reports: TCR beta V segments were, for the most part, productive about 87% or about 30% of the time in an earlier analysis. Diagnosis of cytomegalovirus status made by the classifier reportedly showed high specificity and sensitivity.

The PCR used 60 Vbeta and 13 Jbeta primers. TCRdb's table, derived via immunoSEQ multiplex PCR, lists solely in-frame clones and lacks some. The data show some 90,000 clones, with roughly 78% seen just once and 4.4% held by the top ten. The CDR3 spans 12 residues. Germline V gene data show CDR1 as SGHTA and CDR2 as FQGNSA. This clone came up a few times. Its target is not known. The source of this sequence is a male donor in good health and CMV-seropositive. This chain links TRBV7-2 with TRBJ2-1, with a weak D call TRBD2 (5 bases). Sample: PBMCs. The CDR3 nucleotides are TGTGTCGCCCGGGACTCCTACAATGAGCAGTTCTTC. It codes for CVARDSYNEQFF.